This TCR beta chain was recovered during a study of cytomegalovirus exposure and HLA in healthy donors. Across the whole study: Most genotyped donors, over 70% of roughly 400, had Caucasian-associated genetic ancestry. Regarding the study as a whole: What TCR beta sequences reportedly achieved was accurate prediction of HLA-A and HLA-B alleles in most subjects. A few of the chains that were CMV-associated were confirmed in vitro to be specific for CMV antigens. Most TCR sequences proved rare, with some public TCRs found in many donors.

With 60 Vbeta and 13 Jbeta primers, the PCR was carried out. Sequencing used immunoSEQ multiplex PCR; TCRdb keeps in-frame clones, though not all of them. The listing contains 100,000 to 150,000 clones. Germline CDR1 reads SNHLY; CDR2 reads FYNNEI. Deletions cut 4 bases from V and 6 bases from J, with 11 bases between. The CDR3 totals 13 residues. Details on this clone: Antigen: not known.

This TCR was sampled from a man in his late teens or twenties in good health and CMV-seronegative. Sequencing used PBMCs. This sequence joins TRBV2 and TRBJ2-3, with D possibly TRBD1 on 6 matching bases. CDR3 nucleotides: TGTGCCAGCAGTGGGGTAACAGGGGATACGCAGTATTTT. This codes for CASSGVTGDTQYF.